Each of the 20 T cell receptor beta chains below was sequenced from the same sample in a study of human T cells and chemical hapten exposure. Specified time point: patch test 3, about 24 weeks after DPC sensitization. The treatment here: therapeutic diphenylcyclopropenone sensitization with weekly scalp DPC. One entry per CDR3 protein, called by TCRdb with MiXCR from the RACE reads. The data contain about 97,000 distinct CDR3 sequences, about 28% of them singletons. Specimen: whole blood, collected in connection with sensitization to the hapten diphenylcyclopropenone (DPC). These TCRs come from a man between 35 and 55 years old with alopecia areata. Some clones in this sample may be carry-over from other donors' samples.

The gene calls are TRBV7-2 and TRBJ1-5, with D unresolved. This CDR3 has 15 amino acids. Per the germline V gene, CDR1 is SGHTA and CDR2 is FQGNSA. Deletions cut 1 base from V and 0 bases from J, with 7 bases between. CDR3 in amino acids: CASSLDVYSNQPQHF. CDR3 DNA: TGTGCCAGCAGCTTAGATGTATATAGCAATCAGCCCCAGCATTTT.

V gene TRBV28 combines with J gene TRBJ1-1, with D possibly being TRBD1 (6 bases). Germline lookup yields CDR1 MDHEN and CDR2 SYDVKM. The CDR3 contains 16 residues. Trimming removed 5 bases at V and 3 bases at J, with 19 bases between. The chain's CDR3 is CASSPSTGSGDTEAFF. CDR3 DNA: TGTGCCAGCAGTCCCAGTACAGGGTCAGGGGACACTGAAGCTTTCTTT.

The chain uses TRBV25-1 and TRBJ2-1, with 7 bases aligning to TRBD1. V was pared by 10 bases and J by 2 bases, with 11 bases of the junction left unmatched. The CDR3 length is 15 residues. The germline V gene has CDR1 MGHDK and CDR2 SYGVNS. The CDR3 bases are TGTGCCAACCCGACAGGGCCCTATACCTACAATGAGCAGTTCTTC. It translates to CANPTGPYTYNEQFF.

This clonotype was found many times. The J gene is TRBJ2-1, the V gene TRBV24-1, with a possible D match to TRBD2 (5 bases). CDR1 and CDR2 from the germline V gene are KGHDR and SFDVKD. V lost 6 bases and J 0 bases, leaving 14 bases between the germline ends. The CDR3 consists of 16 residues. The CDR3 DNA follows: TGTGCCACCAGTCCCAGGTCGGGGAGCTCCTACAATGAGCAGTTCTTC. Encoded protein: CATSPRSGSSYNEQFF.

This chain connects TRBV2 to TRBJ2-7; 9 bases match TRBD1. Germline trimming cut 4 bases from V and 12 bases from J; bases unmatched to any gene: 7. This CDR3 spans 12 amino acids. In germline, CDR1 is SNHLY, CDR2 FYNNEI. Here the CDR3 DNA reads TGTGCCAGCAGTGTCCCGGGACAGGGAGCGTACTTC. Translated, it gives CASSVPGQGAYF.

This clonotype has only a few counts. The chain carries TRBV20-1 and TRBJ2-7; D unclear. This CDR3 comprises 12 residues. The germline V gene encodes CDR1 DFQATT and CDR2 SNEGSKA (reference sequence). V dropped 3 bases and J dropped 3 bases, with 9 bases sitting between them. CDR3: CSASVSSYEQYF. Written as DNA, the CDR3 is TGCAGTGCTAGTGTTTCAAGCTACGAGCAGTACTTC.

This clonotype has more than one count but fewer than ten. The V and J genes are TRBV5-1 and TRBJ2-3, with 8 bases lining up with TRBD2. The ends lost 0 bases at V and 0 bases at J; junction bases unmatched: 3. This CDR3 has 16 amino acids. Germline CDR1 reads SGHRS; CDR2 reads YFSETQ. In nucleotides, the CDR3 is TGCGCCAGCAGCTTGGAACTAGCGGCTAGCACAGATACGCAGTATTTT. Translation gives CASSLELAASTDTQYF.

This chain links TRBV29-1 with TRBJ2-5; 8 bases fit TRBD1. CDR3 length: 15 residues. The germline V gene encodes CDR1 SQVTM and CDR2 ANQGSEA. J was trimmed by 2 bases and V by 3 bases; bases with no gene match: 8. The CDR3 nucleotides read TGCAGCGTTGAGTTGGGCAGGGGGCGGCAAGAGACCCAGTACTTC. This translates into CSVELGRGRQETQYF.

The CDR3 protein is CASSFSGGNQPQHF. CDR3 sequence (DNA): TGTGCCAGCAGTTTTTCTGGGGGTAATCAGCCCCAGCATTTT. This sequence joins TRBV12-3 or TRBV12-4 and TRBJ1-5; maybe TRBD1 (5 bases). The CDR3 length is 14 residues. The V and J ends lost 3 bases and 4 bases respectively, with 10 bases between them.

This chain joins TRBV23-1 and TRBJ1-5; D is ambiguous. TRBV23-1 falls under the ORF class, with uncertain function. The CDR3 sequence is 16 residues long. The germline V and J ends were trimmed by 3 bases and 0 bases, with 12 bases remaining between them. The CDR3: CASSHPTHYSNQPQHF. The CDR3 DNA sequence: TGCGCCAGCAGTCACCCGACCCACTATAGCAATCAGCCCCAGCATTTT.

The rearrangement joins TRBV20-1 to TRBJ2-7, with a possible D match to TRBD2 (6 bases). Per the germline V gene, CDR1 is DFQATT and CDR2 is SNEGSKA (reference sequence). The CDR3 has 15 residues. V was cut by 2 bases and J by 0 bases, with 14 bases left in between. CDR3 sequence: CSARLRDGSSYEQYF. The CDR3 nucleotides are TGCAGTGCTAGACTCCGGGACGGGAGCTCCTACGAGCAGTACTTC.

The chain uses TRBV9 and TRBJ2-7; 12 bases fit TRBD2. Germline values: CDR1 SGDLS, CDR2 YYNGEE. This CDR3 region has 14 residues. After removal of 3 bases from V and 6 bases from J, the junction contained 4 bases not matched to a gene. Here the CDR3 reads CASSARLAGVEQYF. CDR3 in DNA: TGTGCCAGCAGCGCCAGACTAGCGGGAGTCGAGCAGTACTTC.

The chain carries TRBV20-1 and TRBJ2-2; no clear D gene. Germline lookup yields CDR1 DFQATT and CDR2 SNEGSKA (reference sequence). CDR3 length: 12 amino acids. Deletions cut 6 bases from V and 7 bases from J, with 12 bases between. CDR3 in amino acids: CSAPRGSGELFF. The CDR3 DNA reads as TGCAGTGCCCCTCGAGGTAGCGGGGAGCTGTTTTTT.

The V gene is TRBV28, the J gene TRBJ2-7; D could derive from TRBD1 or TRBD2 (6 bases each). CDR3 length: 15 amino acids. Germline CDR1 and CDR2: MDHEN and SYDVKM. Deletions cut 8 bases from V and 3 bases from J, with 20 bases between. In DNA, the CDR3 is TGTGCCAGCGGGGGGCTTGCGCCAGGGATCTACGAGCAGTACTTC. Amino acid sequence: CASGGLAPGIYEQYF.

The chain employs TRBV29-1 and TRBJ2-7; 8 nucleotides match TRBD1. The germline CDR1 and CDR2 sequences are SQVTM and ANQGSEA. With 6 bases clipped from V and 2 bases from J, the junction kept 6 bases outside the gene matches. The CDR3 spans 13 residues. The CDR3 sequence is CSVYRGETYEQYF. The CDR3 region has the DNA TGCAGCGTGTACAGGGGGGAGACCTACGAGCAGTACTTC.

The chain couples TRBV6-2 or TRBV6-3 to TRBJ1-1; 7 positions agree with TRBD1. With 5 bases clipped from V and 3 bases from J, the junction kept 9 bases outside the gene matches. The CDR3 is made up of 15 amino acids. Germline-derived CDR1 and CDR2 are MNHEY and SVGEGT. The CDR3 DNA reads TGTGCCAGCAGTACCCGCTCAGGGGGAGACACTGAAGCTTTCTTT. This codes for CASSTRSGGDTEAFF.

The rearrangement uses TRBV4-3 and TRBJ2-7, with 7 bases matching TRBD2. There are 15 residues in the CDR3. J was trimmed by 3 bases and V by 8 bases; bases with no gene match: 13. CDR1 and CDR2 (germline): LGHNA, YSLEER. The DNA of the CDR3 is TGCGCCAGCGGGAGGGTAAATGCACCCGTCTACGAGCAGTACTTC. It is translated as CASGRVNAPVYEQYF.

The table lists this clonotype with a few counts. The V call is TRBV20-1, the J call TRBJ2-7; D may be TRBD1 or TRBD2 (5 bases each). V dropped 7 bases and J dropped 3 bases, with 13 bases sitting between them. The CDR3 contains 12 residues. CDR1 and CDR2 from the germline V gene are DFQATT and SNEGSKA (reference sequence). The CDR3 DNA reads TGCAGTGTCTCGGGACCTGTCTACGAGCAGTACTTC. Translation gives CSVSGPVYEQYF.

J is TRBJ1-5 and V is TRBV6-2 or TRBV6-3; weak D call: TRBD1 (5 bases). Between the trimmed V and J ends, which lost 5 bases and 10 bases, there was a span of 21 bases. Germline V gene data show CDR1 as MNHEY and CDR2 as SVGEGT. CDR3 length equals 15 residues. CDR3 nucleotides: TGTGCCAGCAGTAACTACAGGCCCAGCGAAGGTCCCCAGCATTTT. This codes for CASSNYRPSEGPQHF.

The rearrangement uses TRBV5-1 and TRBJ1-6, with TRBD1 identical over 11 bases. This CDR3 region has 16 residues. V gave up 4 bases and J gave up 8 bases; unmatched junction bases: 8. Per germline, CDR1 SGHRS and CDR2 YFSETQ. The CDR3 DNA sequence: TGCGCCAGCAGCCTGGGAGGGACAGGGGGTGATTCACCCCTCCACTTT. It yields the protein CASSLGGTGGDSPLHF.